Given below is one TCR beta chain in context. Its target antigen remains unknown. Base quality data are lacking; no much larger clone is found one base away. This sample was included in a study of blood T cell repertoires in COVID-19 (dated by TCRdb to 2018 to 2020). Describing the broader study: Collaborator samples came from the United States, Italy and Spain and covered acute and convalescent phases of COVID-19. Where HLA class I and class II types were available, the types were taken from metadata supplied by the sample provider, not from assay-based typing. Nearly every sample came with metadata listing a de-identified subject ID, COVID-19 status, age in years and sex. A freely available public database, intended as a resource for researchers studying the immune response to SARS-CoV-2, is where the repertoires were released. The samples were drawn from two sources: the first 160 participants of the ongoing ImmuneRACE study, and some 1,300 subjects contributed by 6 global collaborators. Subjects who had been exposed to COVID-19, were actively infected with it, or had recovered from it provided the deeply sampled blood TCRbeta repertoires that made up the dataset. The prospective study material was composed of cDNA or gDNA derived from T cells, B-cell-depleted T cells, or PBMCs.

For CDR1 and CDR2, the germline V gene lists MGHRA and YSYEKL. From cysteine to phenylalanine, the CDR3 is 16 amino acids long. Only the CDR3 DNA stays, 48 bases, in frame from base 1. V is reduced by 3 bases and J by 1 base, leaving a spacing of 13 bases between them. TCRbeta CDR3 regions were amplified from genomic DNA by means of the immunoSEQ Assay, a bias-controlled multiplex PCR. In the paper's pipeline: The number of nucleated cells in each sample was estimated from the amplification of reference gene primers within the assay. Sequence reads were collapsed and filtered to measure the absolute abundance of every unique TCRbeta CDR3 rearrangement. For each sample, productive Simpson clonality was calculated as the square root of Simpson's diversity index over productive rearrangements. The clones in this table, taken by TCRdb from immuneACCESS, are in-frame only. Not every clone is retained; where verified, under half of the shortfall comes from an unresolved V gene, and the cause of the rest is unknown. D and trimming come from the DNA, and the V and J calls and clone size come from that table. The sample profile shows about 180,000 clones; roughly nine tenths of them were found once. About 20% of the sample rests with the top ten.

Paper-wide results and their limitations: Clinical and demographic metadata were provided uncurated, with the amount varying by source and participant.

Each collaborating institution followed its own protocols to collect whole blood in K2EDTA tubes. For TCRbeta analysis, collaborators shipped samples as frozen whole blood, isolated PBMCs, or DNA extracted from either of those sample types. This clonotype was obtained from a man aged 65-85 years with active or convalescent COVID-19. Sequenced: peripheral blood. Rearrangement joined TRBV4-1 to TRBJ2-4; perhaps TRBD2 is the D gene, with 6 bases matching. The CDR3 protein sequence reads: CASSHLGGGAKNIQYF. The sequence in DNA is TGCGCCAGCAGCCACTTGGGAGGCGGGGCCAAAAACATTCAGTACTTC.